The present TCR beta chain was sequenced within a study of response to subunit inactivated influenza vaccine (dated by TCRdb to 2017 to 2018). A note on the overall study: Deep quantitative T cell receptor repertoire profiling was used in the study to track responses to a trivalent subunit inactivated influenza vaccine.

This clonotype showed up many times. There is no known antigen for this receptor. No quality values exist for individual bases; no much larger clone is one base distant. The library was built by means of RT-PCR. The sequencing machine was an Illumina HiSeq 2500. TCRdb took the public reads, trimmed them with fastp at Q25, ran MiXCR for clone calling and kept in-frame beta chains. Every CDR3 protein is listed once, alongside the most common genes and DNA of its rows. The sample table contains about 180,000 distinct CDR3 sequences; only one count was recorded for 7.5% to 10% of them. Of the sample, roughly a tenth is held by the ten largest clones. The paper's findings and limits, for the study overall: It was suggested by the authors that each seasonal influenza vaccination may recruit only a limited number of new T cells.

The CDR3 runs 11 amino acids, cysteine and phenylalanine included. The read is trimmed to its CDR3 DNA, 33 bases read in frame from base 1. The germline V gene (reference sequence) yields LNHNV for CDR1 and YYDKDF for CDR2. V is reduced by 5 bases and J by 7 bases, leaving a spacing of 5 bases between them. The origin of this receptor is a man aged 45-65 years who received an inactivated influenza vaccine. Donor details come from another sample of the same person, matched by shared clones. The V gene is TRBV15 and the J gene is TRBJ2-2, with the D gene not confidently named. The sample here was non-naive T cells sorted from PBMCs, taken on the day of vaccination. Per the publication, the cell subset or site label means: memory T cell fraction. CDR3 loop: CATSGHGELFF. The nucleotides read TGTGCCACCAGCGGGCACGGGGAGCTGTTTTTT.